Each of the 26 T cell receptor beta chains below was sequenced from the same sample in a study of beta chain features in type 1 diabetes. Study-wide findings and caveats: Patients with Type 1 diabetes showed moderately but significantly shorter TCRB CDR3s in all four CD4+ subsets.

The antigens for these receptors are not known. The sequenced template was cDNA made from the entire isolated RNA. Measured with immunoSEQ multiplex PCR; TCRdb has only the in-frame clones, and not every one. This table holds 120,000 to 150,000 clones, about 13% found once. The sequenced material came from central memory CD4+ T cells from blood. Every receptor here comes from a man aged 18 to 30 with type 1 diabetes.

The sample holds a few counts of this clone. The genes are TRBV11-2 and TRBJ2-7; D tentatively fits TRBD1 or TRBD2 (5 bases each). The CDR3 loop spans 13 amino acids. V lost 4 bases and J 3 bases, leaving 10 bases between the germline ends. Looked up from germline, CDR1 is SGHAT and CDR2 is FQNNGV. The CDR3 DNA reads TGTGCCAGCAGCTCGGGACCGAACTACGAGCAGTACTTC. This sequence encodes CASSSGPNYEQYF.

The gene calls are TRBV2 and TRBJ1-4; 9 positions agree with TRBD1. The germline gives CDR1 SNHLY, CDR2 FYNNEI. V lost 9 bases and J lost 6; bases outside the gene matches: 11. The CDR3 totals 15 residues. The CDR3, as DNA: TGTGCCAGTCGGCCGTTGGGACAGGGAGATGAAAAACTGTTTTTT. Protein product: CASRPLGQGDEKLFF.

This chain links TRBV13 with TRBJ1-1; 8 nucleotides agree with TRBD1. CDR1 PRHDT and CDR2 FYEKMQ come from the germline V gene (reference sequence). CDR3 length: 15 amino acids. V shed 5 bases and J 1 base; nucleotides not matched to a gene: 6. The CDR3 bases are TGTGCCAGCAGCCACCGACAGGGGTGGAACACTGAAGCTTTCTTT. This gives the protein CASSHRQGWNTEAFF.

In its sample, this clone was seen a few times. The chain has TRBV18 and TRBJ2-1; 7 positions match TRBD2. CDR3 length equals 16 residues. Germline-derived CDR1 and CDR2 are KGHSH and LQKENI. V shed 6 bases and J 6 bases; nucleotides not matched to a gene: 14. CDR3 residues: CASSPRGGGETNEQFF. The CDR3 nucleotides are TGTGCCAGCTCTCCCCGGGGCGGGGGAGAGACCAATGAGCAGTTCTTC.

Sample share makes this clone medium-sized. This chain uses TRBV7-2 with TRBJ2-5, with D possibly being TRBD2 (5 bases). Deletions cut 8 bases from V and 1 base from J, with 14 bases between. The CDR3 is 14 residues long. Looked up from germline, CDR1 is SGHTA and CDR2 is FQGNSA. In DNA form, the CDR3 reads TGTGCCAGCGGATCTTCGAGGGCCCAAGAGACCCAGTACTTC. It yields the protein CASGSSRAQETQYF.

A few counts support this clone. V is TRBV4-1 and J is TRBJ2-1; D remains unclear. Germline V gene lookup returns CDR1 MGHRA and CDR2 YSYEKL. V lost 1 base, J lost 0 bases, and 13 bases lay in between. This CDR3 comprises 17 residues. The CDR3 coding sequence is TGCGCCAGCAGCCAAGGACCGACATTGAGCTCCTACAATGAGCAGTTCTTC. Protein product: CASSQGPTLSSYNEQFF.

The chain joins TRBV29-1 to TRBJ1-4; maybe TRBD1 (6 bases). Looked up from germline, CDR1 is SQVTM and CDR2 is ANQGSEA. The CDR3 runs 12 residues. Trimming removed 5 bases from V and 12 bases from J, with 16 bases in between. The CDR3: CSVWTAGEELFF. CDR3 DNA: TGCAGCGTTTGGACAGCTGGGGAAGAACTGTTTTTT.

This clone was picked up a small number of times. This rearrangement joins TRBV5-4 to TRBJ2-5; D may be TRBD1 or TRBD2 (5 bases each). The CDR3 runs to 14 residues. The V and J ends lost 3 bases and 5 bases respectively, with 14 bases between them. The V gene's germline CDR1 is SGHNT and CDR2 YYREEE (reference sequence). CDR3 in amino acids: CASSWRGARETQYF. CDR3 DNA: TGTGCCAGCAGCTGGAGAGGGGCACGGGAGACCCAGTACTTC.

This clone was seen more than once but under ten times. The rearrangement links TRBV13 to TRBJ2-2; no reliable D call. Germline V gene lookup returns CDR1 PRHDT and CDR2 FYEKMQ (reference sequence). Trimming cost V 1 base and J 7 bases, with 4 bases left between them. The CDR3 contains 12 residues. This CDR3 reads CASSLVGGELFF. The CDR3 nucleotides read TGTGCCAGCAGCTTAGTGGGCGGGGAGCTGTTTTTT.

This clone was seen repeatedly, ten times or more. The V call is TRBV5-1, the J call TRBJ2-1; 8 positions agree with TRBD1. The CDR3 contains 15 residues. The ends lost 4 bases at V and 4 bases at J; junction bases unmatched: 7. Germline-derived CDR1 and CDR2 are SGHRS and YFSETQ. Here the CDR3 reads CASSTGQGSYNEQFF. CDR3 DNA: TGCGCCAGCAGCACAGGACAGGGATCTTACAATGAGCAGTTCTTC.

Only a few counts were recorded for this clone. The rearrangement joins TRBV7-2 to TRBJ2-7; 9 positions agree with TRBD1. The CDR3 is 13 residues long. After removal of 9 bases from V and 0 bases from J, the junction contained 3 bases not matched to a gene. Looked up from germline, CDR1 is SGHTA and CDR2 is FQGNSA. In nucleotides, the CDR3 is TGTGCCAGTGACAGGGGGAGCTCCTACGAGCAGTACTTC. It specifies CASDRGSSYEQYF.

The chain recombines TRBV30 with TRBJ2-5; perhaps TRBD2 as D (6 bases). Trimming shortened V by 0 bases and J by 5 bases, and 7 bases separated the two germline ends. The CDR3 covers 12 residues. Germline values: CDR1 GTSNPN, CDR2 SVGIG (reference sequence). The CDR3 sequence is CAWSVGGETQYF. DNA for the CDR3: TGTGCCTGGAGTGTAGGAGGGGAGACCCAGTACTTC. Full variable domain (remainder filled in from reference TRBV30 and TRBJ2-5): SQTIHQWPATLVQPVGSPLSLECTVEGTSNPNLYWYRQAAGRGLQLLFYSVGIGQISSEVPQNLSASRPQDRQFILSSKKLLLSDSGFYLCAWSVGGETQYFGPGTRLLVL.

The V call is TRBV14, the J call TRBJ1-1; D ambiguous. V was cut by 3 bases and J by 9 bases, with 8 bases left in between. Per germline, CDR1 SGHDN and CDR2 FVKESK. The length of the CDR3 is 11 residues. This CDR3 is CASSHGLQAFF. The CDR3 coding sequence is TGTGCCAGCAGCCATGGGCTTCAAGCTTTCTTT.

This chain connects TRBV5-4 to TRBJ1-4; D gene unclear. The CDR3 is 14 amino acids. Trimming removed 7 bases from V and 3 bases from J, with 13 bases in between. The germline V gene encodes CDR1 SGHNT and CDR2 YYREEE (reference sequence). The CDR3 DNA reads as TGTGCCAGCGAGCGTGGCAGACCTAATGAAAAACTGTTTTTT. Its protein is CASERGRPNEKLFF.

The V call is TRBV27, the J call TRBJ2-1, with a possible D match to TRBD2 (7 bases). This CDR3 has 15 amino acids. V lost 6 bases to trimming and J lost 10 bases, with 22 bases between them. CDR1 is MNHEY, CDR2 SMNVEV, per germline (reference sequence). CDR3 sequence: CASSPRVGGPREQFF. CDR3 bases: TGTGCCAGCAGCCCAAGGGTCGGGGGGCCGCGGGAGCAGTTCTTC.

This clone was recorded at least ten times. The V and J genes are TRBV11-2 and TRBJ2-3, with D unresolved. V dropped 5 bases and J dropped 9 bases, with 12 bases sitting between them. The CDR3 contains 12 residues. Germline CDR1 reads SGHAT; CDR2 reads FQNNGV. The CDR3 spells CASSKGPNTQYF. CDR3 nucleotide sequence: TGTGCCAGCAGCAAAGGGCCCAACACGCAGTATTTT.

In its sample, this clone was seen a few times. The V and J genes are TRBV7-2 and TRBJ1-1; no clear D gene. V was cut by 0 bases and J by 1 base, with 6 bases left in between. This CDR3 has 14 residues. Per germline, CDR1 SGHTA and CDR2 FQGNSA. CDR3: CASSLAGPNTEAFF. The CDR3 DNA follows: TGTGCCAGCAGCTTAGCAGGGCCGAACACTGAAGCTTTCTTT. Full variable domain (missing parts from reference TRBV7-2 and TRBJ1-1): GAGVSQSPSNKVTEKGKDVELRCDPISGHTALYWYRQSLGQGLEFLIYFQGNSAPDKSGLPSDRFSAERTGGSVSTLTIQRTQQEDSAVYLCASSLAGPNTEAFFGQGTRLTVV.

The chain carries TRBV9 and TRBJ2-5; perhaps D is TRBD1 or TRBD2 (5 bases each). The CDR3 sequence is 13 residues long. Germline V gives CDR1 SGDLS, CDR2 YYNGEE. V dropped 3 bases and J dropped 2 bases, with 8 bases sitting between them. This chain's CDR3 is CASSGGSQETQYF. The CDR3 nucleotides read TGTGCCAGCAGCGGGGGGTCACAAGAGACCCAGTACTTC. Complete variable domain (other parts from reference TRBV9 and TRBJ2-5): DSGVTQTPKHLITATGQRVTLRCSPRSGDLSVYWYQQSLDQGLQFLIQYYNGEERAKGNILERFSAQQFPDLHSELNLSSLELGDSALYFCASSGGSQETQYFGPGTRLLVL.

This clone was picked up one time. The chain couples TRBV6-1 to TRBJ2-1; D tentatively fits TRBD1 or TRBD2 (5 bases each). This CDR3 spans 20 amino acids. The germline CDR1 and CDR2 sequences are MNHNS and SASEGT. Trimming removed 0 bases from V and 3 bases from J, with 24 bases in between. The CDR3 spells CASSEAGGLLNRHYYNEQFF. CDR3 in DNA: TGTGCCAGCAGTGAAGCTGGCGGGCTTCTCAACAGGCACTACTACAATGAGCAGTTCTTC.

This clone has just a few counts. This rearrangement joins TRBV7-9 to TRBJ1-3; D might be TRBD1 (5 bases). This CDR3 has 14 residues. Trimming left V 4 bases short and J 4 bases short, with 11 bases between. Germline V lookup: CDR1 SEHNR, CDR2 FQNEAQ (reference sequence). The CDR3 region is CASSSDSSGNTIYF. The CDR3 bases are TGTGCCAGCAGCTCTGACAGCTCAGGAAACACCATATATTTT.

The chain links TRBV7-9 to TRBJ1-3; D might be TRBD1 (5 bases). Per the germline V gene, CDR1 is SEHNR and CDR2 is FQNEAQ (reference sequence). CDR3 length: 14 amino acids. V shed 7 bases and J shed 7 bases, with 17 bases lying between them. This CDR3 is CASNLQEQTNTIYF. CDR3 DNA: TGTGCCAGCAATTTACAGGAGCAGACGAACACCATATATTTT.

This clone was seen more than once but under ten times. The gene calls are TRBV7-8 and TRBJ2-5; 8 positions match TRBD1. Germline CDR1 SGHVS, CDR2 FQNEAQ. CDR3 length equals 13 residues. V was pared by 5 bases and J by 11 bases, with 10 bases of the junction left unmatched. The CDR3 loop reads CASSRQGSLEQYF. The CDR3 DNA sequence: TGTGCCAGCAGCCGACAGGGGAGCCTGGAGCAGTACTTC.

This clone came up many times. The same CDR3 is also encoded by other DNA sequences in this sample. The chain has TRBV6-5 and TRBJ2-3; D unresolved. The CDR3 runs 11 residues. V was pared by 2 bases and J by 6 bases, with 3 bases between. Germline CDR1 and CDR2: MNHEY and SVGAGI. The CDR3 DNA is TGTGCCAGCAGTTACGCGGATACGCAGTATTTT. Amino acids: CASSYADTQYF.

V gene TRBV30 combines with J gene TRBJ1-1; no reliable D call. Germline V gene sequence: CDR1 GTSNPN, CDR2 SVGIG (reference sequence). The CDR3 loop spans 12 amino acids. V gave up 1 base and J gave up 10 bases, with 13 bases separating them. The CDR3 is CAWSGSPGRAFF. In nucleotides, the CDR3 is TGTGCCTGGAGTGGCAGCCCGGGGAGAGCTTTCTTT.

This clone came up many times. The chain recombines TRBV7-9 with TRBJ1-2; D not resolved. V lost 0 bases, J lost 5 bases, and 10 bases lay in between. This CDR3 has 14 residues. Germline V gives CDR1 SEHNR, CDR2 FQNEAQ (reference sequence). This CDR3 is CASSLAPDLYGYTF. The CDR3, as DNA: TGTGCCAGCAGCTTAGCGCCGGACTTATATGGCTACACCTTC. The variable domain in full, completed from reference TRBV7-9 and TRBJ1-2, reads DTGVSQNPRHKITKRGQNVTFRCDPISEHNRLYWYRQTLGQGPEFLTYFQNEAQLEKSRLLSDRFSAERPKGSFSTLEIQRTEQGDSAMYLCASSLAPDLYGYTFGSGTRLTVV.

The gene calls are TRBV5-4 and TRBJ2-3; TRBD2 matches at 10 bases. The CDR3 runs to 14 residues. The germline gives CDR1 SGHNT, CDR2 YYREEE (reference sequence). V was clipped by 7 bases and J by 10 bases; unmatched bases: 12. The CDR3 loop reads CASWSGGGLAAQYF. CDR3 nucleotide sequence: TGTGCCAGCTGGAGCGGGGGGGGCCTGGCGGCGCAGTATTTT.